This TCR beta chain was profiled in a study of CD8 T cells in ankylosing spondylitis. The study's findings and limits: Several of the motif variants were reported before in synovial fluid and blood from reactive arthritis. As reported, disease-linked clones showed significant enrichment in matched ankylosing spondylitis synovial fluid. Disease-associated clones were CD8+ and fairly uncommon in peripheral blood. A TCR beta motif of about eight highly homologous variants seemed to mark ankylosing spondylitis blood.

The TCR beta libraries were generated through quantitative 5'-RACE incorporating molecular barcodes. TCRdb used MiXCR to reprocess the 5' RACE reads, holding one entry per CDR3 protein. The data contain roughly 470,000 distinct CDR3 sequences, about 24% of them singletons. Turning to this clonotype: Its antigen remains unidentified.

The sequenced material came from blood, either unsorted or a sorted T cell fraction (not recorded which). The receptor was derived from a male donor with ankylosing spondylitis.

CDR3 loop: CASSLRTGLGNTIYF. Here the CDR3 DNA reads TGCGCCAGCAGCTTACGGACAGGACTAGGAAACACCATATATTTT. The J gene is TRBJ1-3, the V gene TRBV5-1, with TRBD1 matching 7 bases. The trim removed 2 bases at V and 4 bases at J, leaving 6 bases unmatched. The germline V gene encodes CDR1 SGHRS and CDR2 YFSETQ. The CDR3 covers 15 residues.